The clone carrying this T cell receptor (beta chain) was observed a single time. Participant ages covered about 18 to 89 years across about 22 US areas. Each participant's cohort was designated according to participant-reported clinical history. These data are taken from a study of blood T cell repertoires in COVID-19. Original handling: For nucleated cells, counts were estimated from reference gene primer amplification. Only in-frame clones appear in the TCRdb table, and some are missing; sequencing was by immunoSEQ multiplex PCR. The V and J calls and the clone size are those of that table, but D and trimming were determined from the DNA. The repertoire holds some 130,000 clones, with 80% to 85% as singletons. Germline CDR1 SGHRS, CDR2 YFSETQ. J was trimmed by 2 bases and V by 0 bases; bases with no gene match: 6. The CDR3 has 16 amino acids.

The chain has TRBV5-1 and TRBJ2-5, with 8 bases aligning to TRBD2. This clonotype was obtained from a man aged 35 to 55 with acute COVID-19. The material sequenced was PBMCs or T cells enriched from blood (not recorded which). The CDR3 DNA reads TGCGCCAGCAGCTTGGAAGTAGCGGGGCCTCAAGAGACCCAGTACTTC. Its translation is CASSLEVAGPQETQYF. The variable domain in full, completed from reference TRBV5-1 and TRBJ2-5, reads KAGVTQTPRYLIKTRGQQVTLSCSPISGHRSVSWYQQTPGQGLQFLFEYFSETQRNKGNFPGRFSGRQFSNSRSEMNVSTLELGDSALYLCASSLEVAGPQETQYFGPGTRLLVL.